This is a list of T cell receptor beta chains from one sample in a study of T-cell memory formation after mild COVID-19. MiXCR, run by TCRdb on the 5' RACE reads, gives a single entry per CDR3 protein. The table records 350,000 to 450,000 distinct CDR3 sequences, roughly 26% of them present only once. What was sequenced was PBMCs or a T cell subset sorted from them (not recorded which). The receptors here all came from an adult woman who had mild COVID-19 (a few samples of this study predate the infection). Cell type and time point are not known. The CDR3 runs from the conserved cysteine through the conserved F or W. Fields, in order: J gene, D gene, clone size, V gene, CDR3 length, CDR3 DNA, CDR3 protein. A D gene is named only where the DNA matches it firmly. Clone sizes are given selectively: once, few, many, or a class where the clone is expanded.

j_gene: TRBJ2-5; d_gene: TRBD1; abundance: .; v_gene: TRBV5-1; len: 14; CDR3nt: TGCGCCAGCAGCTTGCAGGGGGTTGGGGAGACCCAGTACTTC; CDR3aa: CASSLQGVGETQYF
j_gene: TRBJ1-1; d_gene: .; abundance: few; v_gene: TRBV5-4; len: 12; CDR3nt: TGTGCCAGCAGCATGCCGGACCGGGAAGCTTTCTTT; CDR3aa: CASSMPDREAFF
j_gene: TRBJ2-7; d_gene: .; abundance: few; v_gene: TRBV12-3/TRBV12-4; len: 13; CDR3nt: TGTGCCAGCAGTTTCGGGATCACATACGAGCAGTACTTC; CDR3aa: CASSFGITYEQYF
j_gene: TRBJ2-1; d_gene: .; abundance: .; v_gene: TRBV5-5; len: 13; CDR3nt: TGTGCCAGCAGCCGCACAAACAGGGCCCAGCAGTTCTTC; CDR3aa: CASSRTNRAQQFF
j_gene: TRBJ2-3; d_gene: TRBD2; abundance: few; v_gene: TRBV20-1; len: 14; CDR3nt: TGCAGTGCTAGACCGACTAGCGGGACAGATACGCAGTATTTT; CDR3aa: CSARPTSGTDTQYF
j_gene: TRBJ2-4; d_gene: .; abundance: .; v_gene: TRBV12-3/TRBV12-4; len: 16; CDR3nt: TGTGCCAGCAGCCACGTTTCGGGTGGTGCCAAAAACATTCAGTACTTC; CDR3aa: CASSHVSGGAKNIQYF
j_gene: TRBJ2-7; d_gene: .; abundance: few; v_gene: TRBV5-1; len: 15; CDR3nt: TGCGCCAGCAGCTTGGCGGACACACCCTCCTACGAGCAGTACTTC; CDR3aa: CASSLADTPSYEQYF
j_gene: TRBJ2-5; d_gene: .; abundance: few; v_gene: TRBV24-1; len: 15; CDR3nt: TGTGCCACCAGTGACCGGGGACGCCGGCAAGAGACCCAGTACTTC; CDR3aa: CATSDRGRRQETQYF
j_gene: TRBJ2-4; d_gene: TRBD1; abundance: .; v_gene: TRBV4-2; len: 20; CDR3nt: TGTGCCAGCAGCCAAGATGAGGGGGCTGATCTGTCTATAGCCAAAAACATTCAGTACTTC; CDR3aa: CASSQDEGADLSIAKNIQYF
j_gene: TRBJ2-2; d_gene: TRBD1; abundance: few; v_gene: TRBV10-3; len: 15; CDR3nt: TGTGCCATCAGCCCAGGGGGCCAGAACACCGGGGAGCTGTTTTTT; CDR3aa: CAISPGGQNTGELFF
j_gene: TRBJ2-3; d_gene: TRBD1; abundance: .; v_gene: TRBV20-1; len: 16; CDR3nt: TGCAGTGCGCGCGATGTGGGACAGGGATACACAGATACGCAGTATTTT; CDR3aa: CSARDVGQGYTDTQYF
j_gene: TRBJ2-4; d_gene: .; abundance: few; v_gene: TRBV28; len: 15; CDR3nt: TGTGCCAGCAGTTTACAGGGAAAAGCCAAAAACATTCAGTACTTC; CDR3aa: CASSLQGKAKNIQYF
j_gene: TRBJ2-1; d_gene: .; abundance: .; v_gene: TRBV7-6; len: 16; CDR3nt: TGTGCCAGCAGCCCTAGCGAGAGGGCCGCACACAATGAGCAGTTCTTC; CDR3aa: CASSPSERAAHNEQFF
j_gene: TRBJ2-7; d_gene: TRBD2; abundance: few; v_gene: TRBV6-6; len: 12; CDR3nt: TGTGCCAGCCTAGCGGGACTATACGAGCAGTACTTC; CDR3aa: CASLAGLYEQYF
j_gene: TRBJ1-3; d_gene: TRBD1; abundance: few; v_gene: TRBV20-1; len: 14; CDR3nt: TGCAGTGCTCCTGACAGGGGCTCTGGAAACACCATATATTTT; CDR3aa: CSAPDRGSGNTIYF
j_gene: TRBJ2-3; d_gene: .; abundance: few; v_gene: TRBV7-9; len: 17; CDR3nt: TGTGCCAGCAGCTTAGCCGGCAGGGGCTACTGGGAAGATACGCAGTATTTT; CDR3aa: CASSLAGRGYWEDTQYF
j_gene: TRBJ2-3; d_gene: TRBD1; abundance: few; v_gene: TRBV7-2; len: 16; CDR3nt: TGTGCCAGCAGCTTAGCACCGGGACAGGGCCCAGATACGCAGTATTTT; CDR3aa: CASSLAPGQGPDTQYF
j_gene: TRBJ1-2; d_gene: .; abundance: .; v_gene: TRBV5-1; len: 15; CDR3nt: TGCGCCAGCAGCATGTACAGGAGCCCTAACTATGGCTACACCTTC; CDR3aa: CASSMYRSPNYGYTF
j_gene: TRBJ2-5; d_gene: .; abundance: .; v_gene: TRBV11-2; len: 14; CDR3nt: TGTGCCAGCAGCTTAGAAATTGGTAGAGAGACCCAGTACTTC; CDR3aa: CASSLEIGRETQYF
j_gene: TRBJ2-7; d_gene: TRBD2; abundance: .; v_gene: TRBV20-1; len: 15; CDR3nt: TGCAGTGCCGTTATGGGACTAGCGGGAGCCTACGAGCAGTACTTC; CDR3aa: CSAVMGLAGAYEQYF
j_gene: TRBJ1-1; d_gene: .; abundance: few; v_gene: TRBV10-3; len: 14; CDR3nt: TGTGCCATCAGTGTAGCAGGGTTGAACACTGAAGCTTTCTTT; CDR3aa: CAISVAGLNTEAFF
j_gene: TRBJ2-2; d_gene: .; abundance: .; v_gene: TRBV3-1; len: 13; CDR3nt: TGTGCCAGCAGCCCCTCTCGCGCCGGGGAGCTGTTTTTT; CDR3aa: CASSPSRAGELFF
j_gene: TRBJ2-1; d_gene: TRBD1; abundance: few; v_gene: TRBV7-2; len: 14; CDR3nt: TGTGCCAGCACCCGGACAGGGTCGTCCAATGAGCAGTTCTTC; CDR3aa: CASTRTGSSNEQFF
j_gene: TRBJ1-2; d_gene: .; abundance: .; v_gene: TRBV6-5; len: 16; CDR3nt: TGTGCCAGCACCACTTGGACCTCGACAGCAACCTATGGCTACACCTTC; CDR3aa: CASTTWTSTATYGYTF
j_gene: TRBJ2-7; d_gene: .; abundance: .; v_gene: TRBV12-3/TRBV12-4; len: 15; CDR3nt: TGTGCCAGCAGTTTAGGAGGCCTAGCCCCCTACGAGCAGTACTTC; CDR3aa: CASSLGGLAPYEQYF
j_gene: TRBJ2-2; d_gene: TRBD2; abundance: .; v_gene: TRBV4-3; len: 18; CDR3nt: TGCGCCAGCAGCCTCGCGGCCCAAGGGACTACGAACACCGGGGAGCTGTTTTTT; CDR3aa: CASSLAAQGTTNTGELFF
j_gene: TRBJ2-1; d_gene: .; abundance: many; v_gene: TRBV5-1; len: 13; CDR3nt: TGCGCCAGCAGCTTTGGAGGTTTCAATGAGCAGTTCTTC; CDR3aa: CASSFGGFNEQFF
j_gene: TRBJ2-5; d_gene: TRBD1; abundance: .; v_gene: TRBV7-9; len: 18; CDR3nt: TGTGCCAGCAGCGCCATCGACCTCCTCAGGGGGAAGGGGGAGACCCAGTACTTC; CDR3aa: CASSAIDLLRGKGETQYF
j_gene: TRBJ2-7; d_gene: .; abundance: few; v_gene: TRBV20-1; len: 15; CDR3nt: TGCAGTGCTAGCGACAGAGAGAAGAAAAACTACGAGCAGTACTTC; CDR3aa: CSASDREKKNYEQYF
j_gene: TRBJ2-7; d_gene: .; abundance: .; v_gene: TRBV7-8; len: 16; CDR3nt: TGTGCCAGCAGCTTACCGAAACAGGGACTCTCCTACGAGCAGTACTTC; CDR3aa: CASSLPKQGLSYEQYF
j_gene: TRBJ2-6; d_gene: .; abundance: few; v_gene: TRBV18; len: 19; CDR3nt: TGTGCCAGCTCACCACAGTCTTCTTTTCGGGGCTCTGGGGCCAACGTCCTGACTTTC; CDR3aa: CASSPQSSFRGSGANVLTF
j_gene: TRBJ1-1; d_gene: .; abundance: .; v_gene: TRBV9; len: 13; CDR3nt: TGTGCCAGCAGCCCGTGGCAGTCCACTGAAGCTTTCTTT; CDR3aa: CASSPWQSTEAFF
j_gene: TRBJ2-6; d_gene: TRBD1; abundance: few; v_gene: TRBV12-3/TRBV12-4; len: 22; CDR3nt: TGTGCCAGCAGTAGAAAAGGGACAGGGGGCCCCCTATACTTCTCTGGGGCCAACGTCCTGACTTTC; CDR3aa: CASSRKGTGGPLYFSGANVLTF
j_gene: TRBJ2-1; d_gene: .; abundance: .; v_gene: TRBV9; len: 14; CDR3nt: TGTGCCAGCAGCGTAGGGTCCGGGCCCAATGAGCAGTTCTTC; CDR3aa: CASSVGSGPNEQFF
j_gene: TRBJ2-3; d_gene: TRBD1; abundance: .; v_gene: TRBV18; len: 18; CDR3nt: TGTGCCAGCTCACCGGACAGGGCCCTAAAGGTTGGCACAGATACGCAGTATTTT; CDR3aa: CASSPDRALKVGTDTQYF
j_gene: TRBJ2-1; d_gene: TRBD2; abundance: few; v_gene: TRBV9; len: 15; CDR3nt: TGTGCCAGCAGCGTAGGGGGGAGGGCCAACAATGAGCAGTTCTTC; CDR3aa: CASSVGGRANNEQFF
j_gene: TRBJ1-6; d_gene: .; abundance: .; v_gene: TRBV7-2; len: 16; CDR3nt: TGTGCCAGCAGCTTAAACTGGGCCCCCAGGAATTCACCCCTCCACTTT; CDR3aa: CASSLNWAPRNSPLHF
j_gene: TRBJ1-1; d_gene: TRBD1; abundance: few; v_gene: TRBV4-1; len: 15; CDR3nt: TGCGCCAGCAGCCAGCTACAGGGGATCTTTCTTGAAGCTTTCTTT; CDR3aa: CASSQLQGIFLEAFF
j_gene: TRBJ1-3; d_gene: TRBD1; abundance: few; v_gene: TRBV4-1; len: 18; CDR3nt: TGCGCCAGCAGCCACGGACAGGGGGCATCCCTCTCTGGAAACACCATATATTTT; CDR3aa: CASSHGQGASLSGNTIYF
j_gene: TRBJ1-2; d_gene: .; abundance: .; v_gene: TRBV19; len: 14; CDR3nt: TGTGCCAGTAGCGCAGGGGCAGGTGACTATGGCTACACCTTC; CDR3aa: CASSAGAGDYGYTF
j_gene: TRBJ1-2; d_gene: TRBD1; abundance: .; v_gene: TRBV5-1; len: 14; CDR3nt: TGCGCCAGCAGCCCGGGACAGGGAGACTTGGGCTACACCTTC; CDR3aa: CASSPGQGDLGYTF
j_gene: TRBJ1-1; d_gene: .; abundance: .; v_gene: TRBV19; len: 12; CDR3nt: TGTGCCACCGCACAGGGCGCCACTGAAGCTTTCTTT; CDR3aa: CATAQGATEAFF
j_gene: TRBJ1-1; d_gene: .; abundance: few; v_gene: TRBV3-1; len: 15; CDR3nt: TGTGCCAGCAGCCCCCTCCGGGGGCCTAACACTGAAGCTTTCTTT; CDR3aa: CASSPLRGPNTEAFF
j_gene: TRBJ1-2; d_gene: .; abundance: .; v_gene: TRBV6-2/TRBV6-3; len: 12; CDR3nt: TGTGCCAGCAGAACGGGTAACTATGGCTACACCTTC; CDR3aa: CASRTGNYGYTF
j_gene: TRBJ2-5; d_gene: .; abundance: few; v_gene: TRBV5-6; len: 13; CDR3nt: TGTGCCAGCAGCTTGTTATCGCACGAGACCCAGTACTTC; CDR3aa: CASSLLSHETQYF
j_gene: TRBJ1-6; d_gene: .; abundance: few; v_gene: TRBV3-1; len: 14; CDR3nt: TGTGCCAGCGTACTAGGACGCGTGAATTCACCCCTCCACTTT; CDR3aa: CASVLGRVNSPLHF
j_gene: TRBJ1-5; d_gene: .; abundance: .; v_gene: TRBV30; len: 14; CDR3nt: TGTGCCTGGACCCCCGGAGGGGTCAATCAGCCCCAGCATTTT; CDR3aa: CAWTPGGVNQPQHF
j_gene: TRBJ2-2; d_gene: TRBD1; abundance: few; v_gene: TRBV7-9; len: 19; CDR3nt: TGTGCCAGCAGCTTAAATCAGGGGGCCATATACGCGAACACCGGGGAGCTGTTTTTT; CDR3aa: CASSLNQGAIYANTGELFF
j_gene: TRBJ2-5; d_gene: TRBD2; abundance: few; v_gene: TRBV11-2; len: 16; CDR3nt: TGTGCCAGCAGCTTAGTGGCGGGACTAGCGGGGGGCCAGCAGTACTTC; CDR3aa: CASSLVAGLAGGQQYF
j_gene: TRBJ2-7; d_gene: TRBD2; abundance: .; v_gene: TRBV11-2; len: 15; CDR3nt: TGTGCCAGCAGCTTAGAACTAGCGGGAGCGCGCGAGCAGTACTTC; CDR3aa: CASSLELAGAREQYF
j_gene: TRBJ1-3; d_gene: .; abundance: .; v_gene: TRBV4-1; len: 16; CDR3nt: TGCGCCAGCAGCCCCACTGCACAGAACTCTGGAAACACCATATATTTT; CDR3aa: CASSPTAQNSGNTIYF
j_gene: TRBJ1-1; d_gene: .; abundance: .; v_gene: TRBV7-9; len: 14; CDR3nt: TGTGCCAGCAGCCCGACAGAGTGGAACACTGAAGCTTTCTTT; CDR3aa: CASSPTEWNTEAFF
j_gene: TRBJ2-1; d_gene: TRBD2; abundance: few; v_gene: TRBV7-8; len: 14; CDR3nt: TGTGCCAGCAGCTTAGAGCGGGACTACAATGAGCAGTTCTTC; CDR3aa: CASSLERDYNEQFF
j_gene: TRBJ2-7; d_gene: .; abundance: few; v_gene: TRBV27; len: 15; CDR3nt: TGTGCCAGCAGTTTATCGGACAGAGACCTCTACGAGCAGTACTTC; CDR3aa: CASSLSDRDLYEQYF
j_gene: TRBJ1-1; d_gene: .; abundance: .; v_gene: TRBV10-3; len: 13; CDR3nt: TGTGCCATCAGAGGGCAACCGAACACTGAAGCTTTCTTT; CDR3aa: CAIRGQPNTEAFF